What follows are 20 T cell receptor beta chains derived from one specimen sequenced in a study of identifying expanded T cells in peripheral blood. Sequenced by immunoSEQ multiplex PCR; TCRdb stores in-frame clones only, minus some. The sample holds approximately 91,000 clones, approximately 89% seen once. Sequencing input: blood. The receptors come from a person aged 18 to 75 in good health.

The gene calls are TRBV5-4 and TRBJ2-7; D tentatively fits TRBD1 or TRBD2 (6 bases each). V was clipped by 0 bases and J by 3 bases, with 13 bases between them. This CDR3 contains 15 residues. CDR1 and CDR2 from the germline V gene are SGHNT and YYREEE (reference sequence). The CDR3 nucleotides are TGTGCCAGCAGCTTGGAGGGGGGTCTACTCTACGAGCAGTACTTC. Protein product: CASSLEGGLLYEQYF. Looking up the rest from reference TRBV5-4 and TRBJ2-7 gives the full variable domain: ETGVTQSPTHLIKTRGQQVTLRCSSQSGHNTVSWYQQALGQGPQFIFQYYREEENGRGNFPPRFSGLQFPNYSSELNVNALELDDSALYLCASSLEGGLLYEQYFGPGTRLTVT.

V and J are TRBV11-2 and TRBJ2-7; the D gene is possibly TRBD2 (6 bases). V gave up 0 bases and J gave up 7 bases, with 22 bases separating them. The CDR3 extends over 17 amino acids. Germline lookup yields CDR1 SGHAT and CDR2 FQNNGV. The CDR3: CASSLDDRGPRAGEQYF. The CDR3 DNA sequence: TGTGCCAGCAGCTTAGACGATCGGGGTCCACGAGCGGGTGAGCAGTACTTC. The variable domain in full, with the rest retrieved from reference TRBV11-2 and TRBJ2-7, is EAGVAQSPRYKIIEKRQSVAFWCNPISGHATLYWYQQILGQGPKLLIQFQNNGVVDDSQLPKDRFSAERLKGVDSTLKIQPAKLEDSAVYLCASSLDDRGPRAGEQYFGPGTRLTVT.

The V and J genes are TRBV30 and TRBJ2-1; tentatively, D is TRBD2 (6 bases). Germline V gives CDR1 GTSNPN, CDR2 SVGIG (reference sequence). V lost 7 bases to trimming and J lost 4 bases, with 17 bases between them. The CDR3 runs to 14 residues. The CDR3 protein is CASPTGAGYNEQFF. In DNA form, the CDR3 reads TGTGCCTCCCCTACAGGAGCGGGTTACAATGAGCAGTTCTTC.

This chain uses TRBV6-5 with TRBJ1-3; D is ambiguous. This CDR3 contains 14 residues. Trimming took 7 bases from V and 2 from J, leaving 12 bases between them. Germline V gives CDR1 MNHEY, CDR2 SVGAGI. The DNA for the CDR3 is TGTGCCAGCACCCCGCCGGGCCCTGGAAACACCATATATTTT. As protein: CASTPPGPGNTIYF.

The rearrangement uses TRBV21-1 and TRBJ2-3; the D call of TRBD2 is as the table states it, not checked on the DNA. TRBV21-1 is described as a pseudogene. The CDR3 contains 23 residues. CDR3 loop: CASSKGGTPAKDPTLSPVKTQYF. Here the CDR3 DNA reads TGTGCCAGCAGCAAAGGTGGGACTCCCGCTAAAGACCCCACCCTTAGTCCGGTCAAGACGCAGTATTTT.

The chain recombines TRBV7-3 with TRBJ2-7; possibly TRBD1 for D (7 bases). The CDR3 is 14 residues long. Trimming cost V 3 bases and J 6 bases, with 15 bases left between them. Germline loops: CDR1 SGHTA, CDR2 FQGTGA. In nucleotides, the CDR3 is TGTGCCAGCAGCTTCGCAGGGGGGCTTCGCGAGCAGTACTTC. Amino acids: CASSFAGGLREQYF.

This clone has only one observation. The chain couples TRBV9 to TRBJ2-2; perhaps TRBD2 as D (6 bases). The germline V gene encodes CDR1 SGDLS and CDR2 YYNGEE. V dropped 4 bases and J dropped 8 bases, with 18 bases sitting between them. The CDR3 is 15 residues long. In DNA, the CDR3 is TGTGCCAGCAGCTCCTCCTCTTGGGGAGGAGGGGAGCTGTTTTTT. This encodes CASSSSSWGGGELFF.

V gene TRBV6-5 combines with J gene TRBJ2-5; maybe TRBD1 (5 bases). CDR3 length equals 15 residues. V lost 1 base to trimming and J lost 1 base, with 10 bases between them. CDR1 is MNHEY and CDR2 is SVGAGI in the germline V gene. The CDR3, as DNA: TGTGCCAGCAGTTACTTGATAGGGGTCCAAGAGACCCAGTACTTC. Amino acid sequence: CASSYLIGVQETQYF.

As DNA, the CDR3 is TGTGCCAGCACCACGACAGGGGGCTCTGGAAACACCATATATTTT. Translation: CASTTTGGSGNTIYF. The rearrangement links TRBV5-4 to TRBJ1-3; 9 nucleotides match TRBD1. CDR3 length: 15 amino acids. The germline V gene has CDR1 SGHNT and CDR2 YYREEE (reference sequence). V was clipped by 6 bases and J by 0 bases; unmatched bases: 4.

The chain has TRBV29-1 and TRBJ1-1; the D is unclear. CDR3 length: 12 residues. Germline V CDR1 and CDR2: SQVTM, ANQGSEA. With 4 bases removed from V and 4 bases from J, the gap between germline ends came to 10 bases. This CDR3 is CSVVLGVTEAFF. The DNA of the CDR3 is TGCAGCGTTGTCTTGGGAGTCACTGAAGCTTTCTTT.

The V gene is TRBV29-1, the J gene TRBJ2-7; 7 bases map to TRBD1. Germline V gene lookup returns CDR1 SQVTM and CDR2 ANQGSEA. V lost 6 bases and J lost 2; bases outside the gene matches: 7. The CDR3 length is 13 residues. The CDR3 DNA reads as TGCAGCGTGACGACAGGGACCGCCTACGAGCAGTACTTC. This gives the protein CSVTTGTAYEQYF.

The J gene is TRBJ2-5, the V gene TRBV5-1, with D uncertain. The germline CDR1 and CDR2 sequences are SGHRS and YFSETQ. The V end was cut by 4 bases, the J end by 2 bases, with 12 bases between. This CDR3 region has 14 residues. The CDR3 DNA reads TGCGCCAGCAGCCCCGGGTCCGGACAAGAGACCCAGTACTTC. The encoded protein is CASSPGSGQETQYF. Variable domain in full (rest from reference TRBV5-1 and TRBJ2-5): KAGVTQTPRYLIKTRGQQVTLSCSPISGHRSVSWYQQTPGQGLQFLFEYFSETQRNKGNFPGRFSGRQFSNSRSEMNVSTLELGDSALYLCASSPGSGQETQYFGPGTRLLVL.

This clone was seen a few times. The V call is TRBV28, the J call TRBJ1-2; TRBD1 might be the D (5 bases). Per germline, CDR1 MDHEN and CDR2 SYDVKM. This CDR3 region has 10 residues. Trimming stripped 7 bases from V and 7 bases from J, with 7 bases between. CDR3 amino acids: CASKRGGYTF. CDR3 sequence (DNA): TGTGCCAGCAAAAGGGGTGGCTACACCTTC.

The rearrangement uses TRBV7-9 and TRBJ2-3, with D possibly matching TRBD1 (8 bases). Germline values: CDR1 SEHNR, CDR2 FQNEAQ (reference sequence). The CDR3 runs 16 residues. The V end lost 5 bases, the J end lost 4 bases, and 19 bases lay between the germline ends. CDR3 DNA: TGTGCCAGCAGCGGGAGGGACAGGAGTATTGCAGATACGCAGTATTTT. Protein product: CASSGRDRSIADTQYF.

The V gene is TRBV19, the J gene TRBJ2-5; 7 bases are a match to TRBD2. Unmatched junction bases numbered 9, after V lost 3 bases and J lost 5 bases. Germline assignment: CDR1 LNHDA and CDR2 SQIVND (reference sequence). This CDR3 contains 15 residues. CDR3 protein: CASSMRPGGSETQYF. The CDR3 bases are TGTGCCAGTAGTATGAGGCCGGGGGGTTCGGAGACCCAGTACTTC.

The chain has TRBV29-1 and TRBJ1-1, with D uncertain. Looked up from germline, CDR1 is SQVTM and CDR2 is ANQGSEA. This CDR3 region has 11 residues. V was cut by 6 bases and J by 5 bases, with 10 bases left in between. Written as DNA, the CDR3 is TGCAGCGTCCCCGGTGTAACTGAAGCTTTCTTT. Residues: CSVPGVTEAFF.

The chain recombines TRBV19 with TRBJ2-7; D might be TRBD1 (5 bases). Trimming removed 7 bases at V and 0 bases at J, with 13 bases between. Germline CDR1 reads LNHDA; CDR2 reads SQIVND (reference sequence). This CDR3 is built from 14 residues. CDR3: CASKKGMSSYEQYF. The CDR3 DNA sequence: TGTGCCAGTAAAAAGGGGATGAGCTCCTACGAGCAGTACTTC.

This chain connects TRBV27 to TRBJ1-1; D might be TRBD1 (6 bases). This CDR3 comprises 14 residues. V shed 5 bases and J shed 3 bases, with 13 bases lying between them. From germline, CDR1 is MNHEY and CDR2 SMNVEV (reference sequence). CDR3 sequence: CASSLQGPDTEAFF. The DNA for the CDR3 is TGTGCCAGCAGTCTTCAGGGGCCTGACACTGAAGCTTTCTTT.

This sequence joins TRBV4-3 and TRBJ1-3; D gene ambiguous. CDR1 and CDR2 from the germline V gene are LGHNA and YSLEER. CDR3 length: 16 residues. V was clipped by 0 bases and J by 0 bases, with 9 bases between them. In DNA, the CDR3 is TGCGCCAGCAGCCAAGATGGTGCTGGCTCTGGAAACACCATATATTTT. Protein sequence: CASSQDGAGSGNTIYF.

This chain links TRBV11-2 with TRBJ2-3, with 8 bases aligning to TRBD2. Germline CDR1 and CDR2: SGHAT and FQNNGV. Trimming took 8 bases from V and 5 from J; bases not matched to a gene: 6. The CDR3 loop spans 13 amino acids. CDR3 region: CASVGGAIDTQYF. CDR3 sequence (DNA): TGTGCCAGCGTCGGGGGGGCAATAGATACGCAGTATTTT. Full variable domain (remainder filled in from reference TRBV11-2 and TRBJ2-3): EAGVAQSPRYKIIEKRQSVAFWCNPISGHATLYWYQQILGQGPKLLIQFQNNGVVDDSQLPKDRFSAERLKGVDSTLKIQPAKLEDSAVYLCASVGGAIDTQYFGPGTRLTVL.